The entry that follows covers one T cell receptor beta chain sequence. Its antigen is not identified. These data originate in a study of cytomegalovirus exposure and HLA in healthy donors. Study findings and constraints: Prior analysis indicated that the majority of TCR beta V segments exhibited productivity approximately 87% or approximately 30% of the time. In a later analysis, DRB1 alleles had the most associated TCRs; HLA-C alleles the fewest. Later analysis suggested links between common viral pathogens and several top significant clusters. Rarity held for most TCR sequences, but there were some public TCRs that occurred in many donors.

13 Jbeta primers and 60 Vbeta primers were used for the PCR. Clones were read by immunoSEQ multiplex PCR, and TCRdb kept only the in-frame ones, dropping some. This table holds 160,000 or so clones, roughly 72% found once. V gave up 5 bases and J gave up 1 base; unmatched junction bases: 3. The germline CDR1 and CDR2 sequences are PRHDT and FYEKMQ (reference sequence). CDR3 length: 14 amino acids. Sample: PBMCs. The gene calls are TRBV13 and TRBJ1-1; 8 positions match TRBD1. This receptor was obtained from a man aged 35-49 years in good health and CMV-seronegative. The CDR3 here is CASSLQGGNTEAFF. CDR3 in DNA: TGTGCCAGCAGCCTACAGGGGGGGAACACTGAAGCTTTCTTT. The variable domain in full, with the rest retrieved from reference TRBV13 and TRBJ1-1, is AAGVIQSPRHLIKEKRETATLKCYPIPRHDTVYWYQQGPGQDPQFLISFYEKMQSDKGSIPDRFSAQQFSDYHSELNMSSLELGDSALYFCASSLQGGNTEAFFGQGTRLTVV.